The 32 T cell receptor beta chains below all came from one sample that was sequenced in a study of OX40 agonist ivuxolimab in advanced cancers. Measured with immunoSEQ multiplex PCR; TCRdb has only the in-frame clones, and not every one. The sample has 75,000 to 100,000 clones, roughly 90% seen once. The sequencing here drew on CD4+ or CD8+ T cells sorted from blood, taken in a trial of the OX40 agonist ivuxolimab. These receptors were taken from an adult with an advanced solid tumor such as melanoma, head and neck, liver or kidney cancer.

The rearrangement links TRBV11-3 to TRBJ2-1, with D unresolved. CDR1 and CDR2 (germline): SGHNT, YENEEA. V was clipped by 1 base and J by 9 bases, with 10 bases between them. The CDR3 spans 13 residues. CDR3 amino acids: CASSLVQTGEQFF. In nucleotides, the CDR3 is TGTGCCAGCAGCTTAGTACAGACGGGTGAGCAGTTCTTC.

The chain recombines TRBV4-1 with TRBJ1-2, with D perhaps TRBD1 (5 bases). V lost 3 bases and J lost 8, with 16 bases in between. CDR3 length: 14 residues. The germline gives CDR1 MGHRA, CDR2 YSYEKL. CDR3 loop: CASSHIKGESGYTF. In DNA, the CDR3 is TGCGCCAGCAGCCATATCAAAGGGGAGTCGGGCTACACCTTC.

This chain's CDR3 is CASSPTGRSNQPQHF. The CDR3 DNA sequence: TGTGCCAGCTCACCGACAGGCCGAAGCAATCAGCCCCAGCATTTT. This chain uses TRBV18 with TRBJ1-5; possibly TRBD1 for D (6 bases). Germline V gene data show CDR1 as KGHSH and CDR2 as LQKENI. The V and J ends lost 3 bases and 1 base respectively, with 10 bases between them. The CDR3 is 15 residues long.

The CDR3 sequence is CASTRDGDNEKLFF. DNA of the CDR3: TGTGCCAGCACCCGGGACGGCGATAATGAAAAACTGTTTTTT. The chain combines TRBV2 with TRBJ1-4; perhaps TRBD1 as D (5 bases). Germline V gene sequence: CDR1 SNHLY, CDR2 FYNNEI. V shed 7 bases and J shed 4 bases, with 13 bases lying between them. This CDR3 is 14 amino acids long.

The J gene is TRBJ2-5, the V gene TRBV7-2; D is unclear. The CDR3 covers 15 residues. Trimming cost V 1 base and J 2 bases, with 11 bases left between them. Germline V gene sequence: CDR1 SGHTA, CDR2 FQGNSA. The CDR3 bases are TGTGCCAGCAGCTTAGAAATTTGGCGGCAAGAGACCCAGTACTTC. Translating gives CASSLEIWRQETQYF.

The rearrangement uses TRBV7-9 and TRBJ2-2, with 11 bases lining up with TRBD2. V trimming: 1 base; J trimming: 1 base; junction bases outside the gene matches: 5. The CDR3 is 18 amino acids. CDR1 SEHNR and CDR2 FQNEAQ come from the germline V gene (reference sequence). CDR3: CASSLGASGRRNTGELFF. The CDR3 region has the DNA TGTGCCAGCAGCTTAGGTGCTAGCGGGAGGCGGAACACCGGGGAGCTGTTTTTT.

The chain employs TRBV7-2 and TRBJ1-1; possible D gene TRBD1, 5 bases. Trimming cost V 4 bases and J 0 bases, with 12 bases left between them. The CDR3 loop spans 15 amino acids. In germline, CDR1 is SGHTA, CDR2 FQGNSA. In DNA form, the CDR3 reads TGTGCCAGCAGCTCCTCTGGACAAATGAACACTGAAGCTTTCTTT. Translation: CASSSSGQMNTEAFF.

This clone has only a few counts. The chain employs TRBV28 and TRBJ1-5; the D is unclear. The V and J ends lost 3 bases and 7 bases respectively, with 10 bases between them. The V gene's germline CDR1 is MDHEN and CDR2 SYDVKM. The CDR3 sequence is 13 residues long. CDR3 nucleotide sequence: TGTGCCAGCAGTTTGGGCGTAGGGCAGCCCCAGCATTTT. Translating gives CASSLGVGQPQHF.

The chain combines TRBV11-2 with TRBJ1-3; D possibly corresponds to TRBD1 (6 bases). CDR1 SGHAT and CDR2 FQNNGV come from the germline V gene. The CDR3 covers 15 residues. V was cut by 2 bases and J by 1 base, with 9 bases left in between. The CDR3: CASSLRDKSGNTIYF. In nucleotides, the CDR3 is TGTGCCAGCAGCTTACGGGACAAATCTGGAAACACCATATATTTT.

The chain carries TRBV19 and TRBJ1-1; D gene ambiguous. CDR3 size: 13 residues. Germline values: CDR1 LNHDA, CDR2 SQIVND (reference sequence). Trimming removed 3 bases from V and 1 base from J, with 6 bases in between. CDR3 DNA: TGTGCCAGTAGTATGGTCAGGAACACTGAAGCTTTCTTT. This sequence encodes CASSMVRNTEAFF.

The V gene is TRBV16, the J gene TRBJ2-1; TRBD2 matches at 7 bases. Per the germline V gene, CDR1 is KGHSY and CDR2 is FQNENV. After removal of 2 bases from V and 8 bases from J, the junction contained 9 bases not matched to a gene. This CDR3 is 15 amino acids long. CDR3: CASSQTRGRVDEQFF. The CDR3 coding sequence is TGTGCCAGCAGCCAAACCCGAGGGAGGGTGGATGAGCAGTTCTTC. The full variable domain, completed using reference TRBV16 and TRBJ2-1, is GEEVAQTPKHLVRGEGQKAKLYCAPIKGHSYVFWYQQVLKNEFKFLISFQNENVFDETGMPKERFSAKCLPNSPCSLEIQATKLEDSAVYFCASSQTRGRVDEQFFGPGTRLTVL.

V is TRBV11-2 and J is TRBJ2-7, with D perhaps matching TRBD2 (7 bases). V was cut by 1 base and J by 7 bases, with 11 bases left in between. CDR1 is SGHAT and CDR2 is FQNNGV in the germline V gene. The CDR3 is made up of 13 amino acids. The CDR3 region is CASSLGTAGEQYF. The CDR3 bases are TGTGCCAGCAGCTTAGGGACAGCGGGAGAGCAGTACTTC.

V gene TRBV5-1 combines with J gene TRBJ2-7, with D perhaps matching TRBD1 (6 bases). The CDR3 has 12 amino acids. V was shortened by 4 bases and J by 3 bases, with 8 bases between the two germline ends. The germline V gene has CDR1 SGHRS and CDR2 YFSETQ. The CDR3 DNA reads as TGCGCCAGCAGCAAACAGGGCTACGAGCAGTACTTC. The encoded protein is CASSKQGYEQYF.

The CDR3 DNA is TGTGCCAGCTCACCACCGATCAGGGAAAACTATGGCTACACCTTC. It specifies CASSPPIRENYGYTF. The V and J genes are TRBV18 and TRBJ1-2, with D tentatively TRBD1 (5 bases). The CDR3 runs 15 residues. From germline, CDR1 is KGHSH and CDR2 LQKENI. Trimming left V 0 bases short and J 2 bases short, with 10 bases between.

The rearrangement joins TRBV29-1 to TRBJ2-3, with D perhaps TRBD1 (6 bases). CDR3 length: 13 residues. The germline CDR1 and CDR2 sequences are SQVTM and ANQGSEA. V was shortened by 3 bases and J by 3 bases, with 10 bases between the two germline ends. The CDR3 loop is CSVDGGPTDTQYF. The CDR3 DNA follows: TGCAGCGTTGATGGGGGCCCAACAGATACGCAGTATTTT.

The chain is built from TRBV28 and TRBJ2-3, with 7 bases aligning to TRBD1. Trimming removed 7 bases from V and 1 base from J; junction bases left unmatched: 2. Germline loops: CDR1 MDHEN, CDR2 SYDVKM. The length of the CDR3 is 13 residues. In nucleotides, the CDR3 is TGTGCCAGCAAGGGGGCCCGCACAGATACGCAGTATTTT. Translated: CASKGARTDTQYF.

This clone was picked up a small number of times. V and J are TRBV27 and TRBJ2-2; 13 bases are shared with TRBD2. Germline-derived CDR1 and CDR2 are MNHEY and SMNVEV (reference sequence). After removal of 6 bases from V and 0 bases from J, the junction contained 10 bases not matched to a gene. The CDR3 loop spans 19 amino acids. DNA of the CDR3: TGTGCCAGCAGCTTAGGGACAGGACTAGCGGGAGCGAACACCGGGGAGCTGTTTTTT. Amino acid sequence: CASSLGTGLAGANTGELFF.

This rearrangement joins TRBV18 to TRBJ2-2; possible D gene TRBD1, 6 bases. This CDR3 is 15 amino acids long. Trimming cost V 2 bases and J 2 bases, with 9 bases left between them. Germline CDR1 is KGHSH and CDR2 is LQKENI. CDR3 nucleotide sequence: TGTGCCAGCTCACCAGGACAGCCCAACACCGGGGAGCTGTTTTTT. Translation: CASSPGQPNTGELFF. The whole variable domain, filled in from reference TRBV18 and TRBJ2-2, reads NAGVMQNPRHLVRRRGQEARLRCSPMKGHSHVYWYRQLPEEGLKFMVYLQKENIIDESGMPKERFSAEFPKEGPSILRIQQVVRGDSAAYFCASSPGQPNTGELFFGEGSRLTVL.

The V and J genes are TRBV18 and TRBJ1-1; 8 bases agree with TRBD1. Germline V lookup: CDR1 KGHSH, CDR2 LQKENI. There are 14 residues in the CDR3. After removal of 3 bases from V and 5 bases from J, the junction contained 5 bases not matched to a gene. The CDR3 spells CASSPDRAGTEAFF. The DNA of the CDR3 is TGTGCCAGCTCACCGGACAGGGCTGGGACTGAAGCTTTCTTT. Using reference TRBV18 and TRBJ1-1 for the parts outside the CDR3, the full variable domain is NAGVMQNPRHLVRRRGQEARLRCSPMKGHSHVYWYRQLPEEGLKFMVYLQKENIIDESGMPKERFSAEFPKEGPSILRIQQVVRGDSAAYFCASSPDRAGTEAFFGQGTRLTVV.

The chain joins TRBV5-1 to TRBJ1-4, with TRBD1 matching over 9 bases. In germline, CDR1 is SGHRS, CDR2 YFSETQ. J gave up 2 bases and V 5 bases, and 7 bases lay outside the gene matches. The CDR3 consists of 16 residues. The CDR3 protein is CASRKGQGATNEKLFF. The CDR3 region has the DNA TGCGCCAGCAGAAAGGGACAGGGAGCTACTAATGAAAAACTGTTTTTT.

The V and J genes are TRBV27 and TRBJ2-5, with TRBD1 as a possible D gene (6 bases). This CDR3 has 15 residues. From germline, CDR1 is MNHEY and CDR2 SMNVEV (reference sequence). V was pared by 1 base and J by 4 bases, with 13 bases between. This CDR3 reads CASSLYWGQGETQYF. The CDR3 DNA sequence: TGTGCCAGCAGTTTATACTGGGGGCAGGGAGAGACCCAGTACTTC.

The CDR3 nucleotides are TGTGCCAGCAGCCTTCCCCCAGATCTCCACAATGAGCAGTTCTTC. Translated, it gives CASSLPPDLHNEQFF. The chain couples TRBV5-5 to TRBJ2-1, with D uncertain. CDR1 and CDR2 (germline): SGHKS, YYEKEE (reference sequence). The length of the CDR3 is 15 residues. Trimming took 4 bases from V and 5 from J, leaving 16 bases between them. Combining the CDR3 with reference TRBV5-5 and TRBJ2-1 gives the whole variable domain DAGVTQSPTHLIKTRGQQVTLRCSPISGHKSVSWYQQVLGQGPQFIFQYYEKEERGRGNFPDRFSARQFPNYSSELNVNALLLGDSALYLCASSLPPDLHNEQFFGPGTRLTVL.

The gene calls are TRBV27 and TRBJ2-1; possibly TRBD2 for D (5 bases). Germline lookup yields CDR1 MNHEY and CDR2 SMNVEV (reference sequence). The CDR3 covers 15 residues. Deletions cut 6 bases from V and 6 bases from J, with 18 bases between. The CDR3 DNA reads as TGTGCCAGCAGCTTTTACCCCCCAGAGGGCAATGAGCAGTTCTTC. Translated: CASSFYPPEGNEQFF.

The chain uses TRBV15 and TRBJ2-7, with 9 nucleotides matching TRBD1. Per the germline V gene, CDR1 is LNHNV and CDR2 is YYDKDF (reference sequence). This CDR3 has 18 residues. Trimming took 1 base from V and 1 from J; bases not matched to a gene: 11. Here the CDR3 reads CATSRVRDRVKGSYEQYF. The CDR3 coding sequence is TGTGCCACCAGCAGAGTAAGGGACAGGGTAAAGGGGTCCTACGAGCAGTACTTC.

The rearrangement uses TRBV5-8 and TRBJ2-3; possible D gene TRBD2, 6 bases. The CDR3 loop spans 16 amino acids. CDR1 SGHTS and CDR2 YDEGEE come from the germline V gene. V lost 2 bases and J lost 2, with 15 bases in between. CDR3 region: CASSLTKRASTDTQYF. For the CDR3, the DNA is TGTGCCAGCAGCTTAACTAAGCGGGCCTCCACAGATACGCAGTATTTT.

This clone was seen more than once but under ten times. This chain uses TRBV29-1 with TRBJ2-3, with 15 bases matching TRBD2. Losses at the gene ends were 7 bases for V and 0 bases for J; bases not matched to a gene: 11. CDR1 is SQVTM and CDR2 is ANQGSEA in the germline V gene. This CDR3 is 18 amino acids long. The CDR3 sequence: CSADTGLAGGASTDTQYF. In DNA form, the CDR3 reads TGCAGCGCCGACACAGGACTAGCGGGAGGGGCAAGCACAGATACGCAGTATTTT.

CDR3 residues: CASSTLLAGGRTGELFF. As DNA, the CDR3 is TGTGCCAGCAGCACCCTACTAGCGGGAGGGCGAACCGGGGAGCTGTTTTTT. This chain connects TRBV5-6 to TRBJ2-2; 13 bases fit TRBD2. This CDR3 has 17 amino acids. V gave up 4 bases and J gave up 5 bases; unmatched junction bases: 8. Germline V gene sequence: CDR1 SGHDT, CDR2 YYEEEE.

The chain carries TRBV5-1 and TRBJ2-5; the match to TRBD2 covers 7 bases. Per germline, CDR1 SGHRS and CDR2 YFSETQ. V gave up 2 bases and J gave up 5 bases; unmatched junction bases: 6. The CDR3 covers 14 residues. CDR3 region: CASSFSTSRETQYF. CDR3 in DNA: TGCGCCAGCAGCTTCTCGACTAGCCGGGAGACCCAGTACTTC.

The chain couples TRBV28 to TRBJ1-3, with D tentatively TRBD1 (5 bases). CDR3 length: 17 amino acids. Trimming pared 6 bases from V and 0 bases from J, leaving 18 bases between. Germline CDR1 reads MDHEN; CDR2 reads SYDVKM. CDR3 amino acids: CASRNPSGALSGNTIYF. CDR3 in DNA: TGTGCCAGCAGGAACCCTTCCGGGGCCCTCTCTGGAAACACCATATATTTT.

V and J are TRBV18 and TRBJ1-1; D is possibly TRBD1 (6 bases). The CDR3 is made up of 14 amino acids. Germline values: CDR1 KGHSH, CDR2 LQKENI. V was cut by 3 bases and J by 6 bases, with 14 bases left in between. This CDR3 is CASSPQQGWSEAFF. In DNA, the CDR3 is TGTGCCAGCTCACCGCAACAGGGTTGGTCTGAAGCTTTCTTT. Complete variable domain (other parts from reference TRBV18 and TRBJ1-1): NAGVMQNPRHLVRRRGQEARLRCSPMKGHSHVYWYRQLPEEGLKFMVYLQKENIIDESGMPKERFSAEFPKEGPSILRIQQVVRGDSAAYFCASSPQQGWSEAFFGQGTRLTVV.

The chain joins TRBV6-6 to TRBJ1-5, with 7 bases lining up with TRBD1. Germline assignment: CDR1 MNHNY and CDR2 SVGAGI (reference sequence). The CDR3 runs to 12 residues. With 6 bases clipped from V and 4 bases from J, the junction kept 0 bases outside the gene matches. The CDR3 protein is CASRQGNQPQHF. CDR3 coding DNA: TGTGCCAGCAGACAGGGGAATCAGCCCCAGCATTTT.

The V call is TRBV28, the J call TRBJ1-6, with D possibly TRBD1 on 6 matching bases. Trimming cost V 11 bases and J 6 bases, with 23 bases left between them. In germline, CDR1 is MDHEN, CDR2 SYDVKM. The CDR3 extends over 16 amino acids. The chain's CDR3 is CAGRRGASTPNSPLHF. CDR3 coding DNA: TGTGCCGGTAGGAGGGGGGCCTCAACTCCTAATTCACCCCTCCACTTT.